This passage covers 3 T cell receptor beta chains from one sample sequenced in a study of OX40 agonist ivuxolimab in advanced cancers. The repertoire was sequenced with immunoSEQ multiplex PCR; TCRdb's copy has only in-frame clones and lacks some. The data contain about 80,000 clones, approximately 84% of them singletons. Sequencing used CD4+ or CD8+ T cells sorted from blood, obtained in a trial of the OX40 agonist ivuxolimab. The receptor set was obtained from an adult with an advanced solid tumor such as melanoma, head and neck, liver or kidney cancer.

The V and J genes are TRBV6-6 and TRBJ1-1; D not resolved. This CDR3 contains 14 residues. The germline V gene has CDR1 MNHNY and CDR2 SVGAGI (reference sequence). Trimming left V 6 bases short and J 7 bases short, with 18 bases between. This CDR3 reads CASRLPGPTNEAFF. CDR3 sequence (DNA): TGTGCCAGCAGACTCCCAGGACCGACTAATGAAGCTTTCTTT.

The CDR3, as DNA: TGCGCCAGCAGCTTGGGGGGTGGCTACGAGCAGTACTTC. Its translation is CASSLGGGYEQYF. The rearrangement uses TRBV5-1 and TRBJ2-7; no clear D. The CDR3 sequence is 13 residues long. Germline CDR1 SGHRS, CDR2 YFSETQ. Trimming took off 0 bases at V and 3 bases at J, with 7 bases between the two ends.

This chain connects TRBV27 to TRBJ2-7; D may correspond to TRBD1 or TRBD2 (5 bases each). With 5 bases removed from V and 2 bases from J, the gap between germline ends came to 16 bases. CDR1 MNHEY and CDR2 SMNVEV come from the germline V gene (reference sequence). The CDR3 is 15 amino acids. Here the CDR3 DNA reads TGTGCCAGCAGTCGTACCGGGACGGTAGCCTACGAGCAGTACTTC. Residues: CASSRTGTVAYEQYF.